This T cell receptor beta chain is from a study of blood T cell repertoires in COVID-19 (dated by TCRdb to about 2020). Some background on the complete study: Collaborator samples came from the United States, Italy and Spain and covered acute and convalescent phases of COVID-19. The material from the prospective study consisted of cDNA or gDNA derived from T cells, B-cell-depleted T cells, or PBMCs. Deeply sampled blood TCRbeta repertoires from subjects exposed to, actively infected with, or recovered from COVID-19 were included in the dataset. The repertoires were made available in a free public database intended to serve as a resource for research on the immune response to SARS-CoV-2. The samples were drawn from two sources: the first 160 participants of the ongoing ImmuneRACE study, and 950 to 1,500 subjects contributed by 6 global collaborators. The sample metadata nearly always contained a de-identified subject ID, COVID-19 status, age in years and sex. Where available, HLA class I and class II types were taken from metadata supplied by the sample provider and were not determined by assay-based typing. What the research found in general, with its limitations: The amount of clinical and demographic metadata varied by source and participant and was provided uncurated.

Deletion took 2 bases off V and 8 bases off J, with a span of 23 bases between the germline ends. CDR1 and CDR2 are read off the germline V gene as MDHEN and SYDVKM. From the cysteine through the phenylalanine, the CDR3 covers 17 amino acids. CDR3 DNA is the only sequence kept; it has 51 bases, read in frame from the first base. With respect to this clone: No antigen is known for it. Base quality data are lacking; no much larger clone is found one base away.

The immunoSEQ Assay, a bias-controlled multiplex PCR, was used to amplify TCRbeta CDR3 regions from genomic DNA. The original methods were these. Nucleated cell counts per sample were estimated from amplification of reference gene primers within the assay. To quantify the absolute abundance of each unique TCRbeta CDR3 rearrangement, sequence reads were collapsed and filtered. Productive Simpson clonality was computed per sample as the square root of Simpson's diversity index over productive rearrangements. TCRdb mirrors the immuneACCESS table, restricted to in-frame sequences. Some clones are absent from its copies; in checked studies, under half trace to an unresolved V gene, and the reason for the others is unknown. That table supplies the V and J calls and clone size; D and trimming were determined from the DNA. This sample is represented by about 50,000 clones; 85% to 90% of them were singletons. The ten largest account for 27% of the sample.

The collaborating institutions used their own protocols to collect whole blood in K2EDTA tubes. Collaborator samples were shipped for TCRbeta analysis as frozen whole blood, isolated PBMCs, or DNA extracted from either sample type. The source material was peripheral blood. This clonotype was sampled from a human donor in a cohort sampled during active COVID-19. The chain was built from TRBV28 and TRBJ2-3; possibly the D gene is TRBD2, per 6 matching bases. The nucleotide sequence is given as TGTGCCAGCAGTTTAAAACGGGTCGGGACTGCGAGAGGTACGCAGTATTTT. Translated, it gives CASSLKRVGTARGTQYF.